This T cell receptor beta chain was recorded in a study of cytomegalovirus exposure and HLA in healthy donors. General study results and limits: In a later analysis, fewer than 20,000 TCR beta sequences were associated with HLA alleles at 0.05 false discovery rate.

The PCR contained 60 Vbeta and 13 Jbeta primers. Here immunoSEQ multiplex PCR was the method, and the copy in TCRdb shows in-frame clones only, minus some. The repertoire includes some 150,000 clones, 79% of them detected once, and roughly 6.3% sits in the top ten. The CDR3 runs 13 residues. Germline V CDR1 and CDR2: SGHTA, FQGTGA. The V gene lost 0 bases and the J gene lost 5 bases, with 7 bases spanning the gap. As to this clone: The antigen is unknown.

This chain links TRBV7-3 with TRBJ2-5; D gene unclear. The material sequenced was PBMCs. The sequence was obtained from a man in his fifties in good health and CMV-seropositive. The CDR3 bases are TGTGCCAGCAGCTTAACGTCTTCCGAGACCCAGTACTTC. Protein sequence: CASSLTSSETQYF.